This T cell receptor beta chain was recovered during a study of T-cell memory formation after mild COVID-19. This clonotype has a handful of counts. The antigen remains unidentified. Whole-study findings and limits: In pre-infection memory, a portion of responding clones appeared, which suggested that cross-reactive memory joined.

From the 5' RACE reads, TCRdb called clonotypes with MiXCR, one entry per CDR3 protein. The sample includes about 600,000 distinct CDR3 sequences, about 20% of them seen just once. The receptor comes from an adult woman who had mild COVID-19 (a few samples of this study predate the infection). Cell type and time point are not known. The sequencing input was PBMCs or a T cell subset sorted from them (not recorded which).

The CDR3, as DNA: TGTGCCTGGAGTGTAGGAGGCGGGAGAGTGGACGAGCAGTACTTC. Translated, it gives CAWSVGGGRVDEQYF. The rearrangement links TRBV30 to TRBJ2-7, with 7 bases aligning to TRBD2. V shed 0 bases, J shed 5 bases, and the junction held 10 bases outside the gene matches. Germline CDR1 and CDR2: GTSNPN and SVGIG (reference sequence). This CDR3 region has 15 residues.